Below are 8 T cell receptor beta chains sequenced from a single sample in a study of shared clonotypes between healthy human individuals. Here immunoSEQ multiplex PCR was the method, and the copy in TCRdb shows in-frame clones only, minus some. The sample lists about 490,000 clones; around 85% were seen once. The sequenced sample was PBMCs. The receptor set was obtained from a woman between 40 and 55 years old in good health. Some clones in this sample may be carry-over from other donors' samples.

The rearrangement uses TRBV2 and TRBJ2-1; TRBD2 aligns across 11 bases. V lost 3 bases and J lost 3; bases outside the gene matches: 1. The CDR3 has 15 amino acids. From germline, CDR1 is SNHLY and CDR2 FYNNEI. The CDR3 spells CASSEGLADYNEQFF. For the CDR3, the DNA is TGTGCCAGCAGTGAGGGACTAGCGGACTACAATGAGCAGTTCTTC.

The chain uses TRBV10-3 and TRBJ2-7; 8 bases match TRBD2. The CDR3 extends over 15 amino acids. Germline V CDR1 and CDR2: ENHRY, SYGVKD. Trimming at V came to 3 bases and at J to 2 bases, leaving 6 bases not matched to a gene. CDR3 in amino acids: CAISDRVAGPYEQYF. CDR3 sequence (DNA): TGTGCCATCAGTGACCGGGTAGCGGGGCCCTACGAGCAGTACTTC.

Comment on this clone: With a far larger clone one base away, a read error is the likely cause. Other nucleotide sequences from this sample produce the same CDR3. The chain combines TRBV28 with TRBJ2-2; a possible D gene is TRBD2 (6 bases). The CDR3 sequence is 14 residues long. CDR1 and CDR2 (germline): MDHEN, SYDVKM. This CDR3 is CASSFAGTTGELFF. CDR3 DNA: TGTGCCAGCAGTTTTGCGGGAACCACCGGAGAGCTGTTTTTT.

CDR3 sequence reads: CASSKTDSYEQYF. CDR3 in DNA: TGTGCCAGCTCTAAGACAGATTCCTACGAGCAGTACTTC. This sequence joins TRBV18 and TRBJ2-7; possible D gene TRBD1, 5 bases. Trimming removed 6 bases at V and 1 base at J, with 10 bases between. Germline values: CDR1 KGHSH, CDR2 LQKENI. The CDR3 runs 13 residues.

This chain uses TRBV30 with TRBJ1-3; D may be TRBD1 (5 bases). CDR1 GTSNPN and CDR2 SVGIG come from the germline V gene (reference sequence). The CDR3 runs 13 residues. V was trimmed by 6 bases and J by 0 bases, leaving 9 bases between them. Written as DNA, the CDR3 is TGTGCCTGTCAGGGTTTCTCTGGAAACACCATATATTTT. This encodes CACQGFSGNTIYF. The full variable domain, completed using reference TRBV30 and TRBJ1-3, is SQTIHQWPATLVQPVGSPLSLECTVEGTSNPNLYWYRQAAGRGLQLLFYSVGIGQISSEVPQNLSASRPQDRQFILSSKKLLLSDSGFYLCACQGFSGNTIYFGEGSWLTVV.

CDR3 coding DNA: TGTGCCAGCAGCTCACTAGCGGGAGGTCGCGAGCAGTACTTC. This codes for CASSSLAGGREQYF. The V gene is TRBV5-6, the J gene TRBJ2-7, with 12 bases lining up with TRBD2. The germline gives CDR1 SGHDT, CDR2 YYEEEE. The junction had 4 bases not matched to a gene; V was cut back by 3 bases and J by 6 bases. This CDR3 is 14 amino acids long.

As for this clone: This sequence is one base from a far larger clone and is likely a read error. The J gene is TRBJ2-5, the V gene TRBV30; D gene ambiguous. V shed 3 bases and J shed 2 bases, with 7 bases lying between them. The CDR3 has 12 residues. Germline V gives CDR1 GTSNPN, CDR2 SVGIG (reference sequence). The CDR3 DNA follows: TGTGCCTGGAGATCCCCACAAGAGACCCAGTACTTC. The encoded protein is CAWRSPQETQYF.

The gene calls are TRBV19 and TRBJ2-5, with TRBD2 as a possible D gene (5 bases). V shed 4 bases and J shed 4 bases, with 10 bases lying between them. CDR1 LNHDA and CDR2 SQIVND come from the germline V gene (reference sequence). The CDR3 loop spans 13 amino acids. CDR3 DNA: TGTGCCAGTAGTACTAGCCCGGGAGAGACCCAGTACTTC. It specifies CASSTSPGETQYF.